These 22 T cell receptor beta chains share one sample of origin, sequenced in a study of regulatory T cells in long-lasting Graves disease. As for time point: newly diagnosed GD, antithyroid drugs for less than 3 months. Following extraction of RNA from PBMCs, that RNA was used to make the TCR library. Both iRepertoire HTBI primers and Arm-PCR of CDR3 regions were used to build the TCR beta libraries. In TCRdb, the multiplex PCR reads were re-called with MiXCR into one record per CDR3 protein. Counted here are about 210,000 distinct CDR3 sequences, approximately 18% occurring once; the ten biggest clones make up roughly 12%. These data were likewise used in another study, on T cells in Graves' hyperthyroidism and ophthalmopathy.

The sample here was peripheral blood mononuclear cells (PBMCs), taken at new diagnosis, from a patient treated with antithyroid drugs. The receptors originated from a woman younger than 45 with Graves disease.

This clonotype was detected ten times or more. The chain is built from TRBV7-2 and TRBJ1-3; D is uncertain. The ends were cut back, 5 bases at V and 5 bases at J, with 13 bases in the middle. The germline CDR1 and CDR2 sequences are SGHTA and FQGNSA. There are 14 residues in the CDR3. The CDR3 DNA is TGTGCCAGCAGCACGACCGGGAACAGAAACACCATATATTTT. Translation: CASSTTGNRNTIYF.

As to this clonotype: The junction shows a germline mismatch at one end, possibly a read error. V usage is TRBV7-2 and J usage is TRBJ1-3; 10 nucleotides match TRBD1. Looked up from germline, CDR1 is SGHTA and CDR2 is FQGNSA. The CDR3 covers 17 residues. The CDR3 bases are TGTGCCAGCAGCTTACCGCGGACAGGGGGGAATGGAAACACCATACATTTT. This codes for CASSLPRTGGNGNTIHF.

A note on this clonotype: A much larger clone sits a single nucleotide away, making a read error possible. The CDR3, as DNA: TGTGCCTGGAAGGGGCTTGGCTCCTACGAGAAGTACTTC. Translation gives CAWKGLGSYEKYF. The chain links TRBV30 to TRBJ2-7; TRBD1 is a possible D gene (5 bases). Germline-derived CDR1 and CDR2 are GTSNPN and SVGIG (reference sequence). This CDR3 is built from 13 residues. The variable domain in full, completed from reference TRBV30 and TRBJ2-7, reads SQTIHQWPATLVQPVGSPLSLECTVEGTSNPNLYWYRQAAGRGLQLLFYSVGIGQISSEVPQNLSASRPQDRQFILSSKKLLLSDSGFYLCAWKGLGSYEKYFGPGTRLTVT.

This clonotype was found many times. This chain links TRBV19 with TRBJ2-3, with a possible D match to TRBD2 (7 bases). Trimming took 6 bases from V and 2 from J, leaving 21 bases between them. The germline V gene has CDR1 LNHDA and CDR2 SQIVND (reference sequence). This CDR3 is 17 amino acids long. CDR3 sequence (DNA): TGTGCCAGTAGCTCAGGGGAAGCGGGGTACCCCACAGATACGCAGTATTTT. This sequence encodes CASSSGEAGYPTDTQYF.

The table lists this clonotype with a few counts. The chain couples TRBV19 to TRBJ2-4; 8 bases match TRBD1. V was clipped by 1 base and J by 4 bases; unmatched bases: 9. This CDR3 is built from 17 residues. Germline values: CDR1 LNHDA, CDR2 SQIVND (reference sequence). The CDR3: CASSIGIGRQGKNIQYF. The CDR3 bases are TGTGCCAGTAGTATAGGAATAGGTCGACAGGGGAAAAACATTCAGTACTTC. Full variable domain (outside the CDR3, taken from reference TRBV19 and TRBJ2-4): DGGITQSPKYLFRKEGQNVTLSCEQNLNHDAMYWYRQDPGQGLRLIYYSQIVNDFQKGDIAEGYSVSREKKESFPLTVTSAQKNPTAFYLCASSIGIGRQGKNIQYFGAGTRLSVL.

This clonotype came up many times. The chain combines TRBV20-1 with TRBJ2-1, with 11 bases aligning to TRBD2. Trimming at V came to 6 bases and at J to 2 bases, leaving 6 bases not matched to a gene. The CDR3 is 15 residues long. Germline lookup yields CDR1 DFQATT and CDR2 SNEGSKA (reference sequence). As DNA, the CDR3 is TGCAGTGCCAATAGCGGGAGGGGGACCTACAATGAGCAGTTCTTC. It is translated as CSANSGRGTYNEQFF.

The chain couples TRBV28 to TRBJ2-5; 8 nucleotides agree with TRBD2. This CDR3 region has 15 residues. Germline V gene data show CDR1 as MDHEN and CDR2 as SYDVKM. V lost 4 bases, J lost 6 bases, and 10 bases stayed unmatched. CDR3 DNA sequence: TGTGCCAGCAGTTCGAGCGGGAGAAGTGGGAAGACCCAGTACTTC. This sequence encodes CASSSSGRSGKTQYF.

In this sample, this clonotype turned up many times. The chain is built from TRBV19 and TRBJ1-5; 11 bases fit TRBD1. The CDR3 runs to 15 residues. The V and J ends lost 6 bases and 6 bases, in that order; junction bases with no gene match: 7. The germline V gene has CDR1 LNHDA and CDR2 SQIVND (reference sequence). CDR3: CASRLRTGGTQPQHF. The CDR3 nucleotides are TGTGCCAGTAGACTCCGGACAGGGGGCACTCAGCCCCAGCATTTT. The entire variable domain, with the rest obtained from reference TRBV19 and TRBJ1-5, is as follows: DGGITQSPKYLFRKEGQNVTLSCEQNLNHDAMYWYRQDPGQGLRLIYYSQIVNDFQKGDIAEGYSVSREKKESFPLTVTSAQKNPTAFYLCASRLRTGGTQPQHFGDGTRLSIL.

This clonotype was recorded only once. One base away lies a much larger clone, so this may be a sequencing read error. This sequence joins TRBV6-1 and TRBJ2-1; 7 bases agree with TRBD1. This CDR3 has 13 amino acids. Germline V gene lookup returns CDR1 MNHNS and CDR2 SASEGT. The V segment lost 5 bases and the J segment 7 bases; nucleotides outside the gene matches: 5. CDR3 DNA: TGTGCCAGCAGTAAGGACAGGTATAATGAGCAGTTCTTC. Translation: CASSKDRYNEQFF.

This clonotype was seen many times. V usage is TRBV12-3 or TRBV12-4 and J usage is TRBJ1-1; D possibly corresponds to TRBD1 (5 bases). The CDR3 contains 14 residues. V was clipped by 4 bases and J by 1 base, with 10 bases between them. The CDR3 DNA is TGTGCCAGCAGTTCCCCTGGGGCGAACACTGAAGCTTTCTTT. Amino acids: CASSSPGANTEAFF.

Turning to this clonotype: With a far larger clone one base away, a read error is the likely cause. The chain carries TRBV28 and TRBJ2-1; D may be TRBD1 (5 bases). V was trimmed by 2 bases and J by 10 bases, leaving 12 bases between them. This CDR3 contains 13 residues. CDR1 is MDHEN and CDR2 is SYDVKM in the germline V gene. Here the CDR3 DNA reads TGTGCCAGCAGTTTAAGGGGTACCTACGAGCAGTTCTTC. Its protein product is CASSLRGTYEQFF. Combining the CDR3 with reference TRBV28 and TRBJ2-1 gives the whole variable domain DVKVTQSSRYLVKRTGEKVFLECVQDMDHENMFWYRQDPGLGLRLIYFSYDVKMKEKGDIPEGYSVSREKKERFSLILESASTNQTSMYLCASSLRGTYEQFFGPGTRLTVL.

This clonotype was seen many times. The genes are TRBV2 and TRBJ2-2; perhaps TRBD1 as D (5 bases). From germline, CDR1 is SNHLY and CDR2 FYNNEI. V lost 8 bases and J lost 7, with 17 bases in between. This CDR3 has 14 amino acids. CDR3 DNA: TGTGCCAGCTTGGGATATGACAGCTACGGGGAGCTGTTTTTT. Translating gives CASLGYDSYGELFF.

This chain joins TRBV11-2 and TRBJ2-7, with a tentative D call TRBD1 (5 bases). The length of the CDR3 is 14 residues. Looked up from germline, CDR1 is SGHAT and CDR2 is FQNNGV. V lost 3 bases and J lost 5, with 14 bases in between. CDR3 region: CASSLRQSLNEQYF. CDR3 nucleotide sequence: TGTGCCAGCAGCTTGCGACAGAGCCTAAACGAGCAGTACTTC.

The table lists this clonotype with a few counts. The chain combines TRBV6-1 with TRBJ2-2; 11 bases are a match to TRBD1. V was pared by 6 bases and J by 1 base, with 10 bases of the junction left unmatched. The germline gives CDR1 MNHNS, CDR2 SASEGT. This CDR3 comprises 18 residues. The CDR3 DNA reads TGTGCCAGCAGCCCTAAAGCCGGGACAGGGGGGAACACCGGGGAGCTGTTTTTT. Its translation is CASSPKAGTGGNTGELFF.

In the case of this clonotype: A read error may account for a junction end that differs from germline. This sequence joins TRBV12-3 or TRBV12-4 and TRBJ1-2, with 8 bases identical to TRBD1. This CDR3 is 10 amino acids long. The CDR3 nucleotides read TGTGCCAGCCTTCCCGGGACAGGAGGCTTC. Its protein is CASLPGTGGF.

As regards this clonotype: This sequence may be a read error, since a much larger clone differs from it by one base. The genes are TRBV9 and TRBJ2-5; possibly TRBD1 for D (6 bases). Germline assignment: CDR1 SGDLS and CDR2 YYNGEE. This CDR3 has 14 residues. Trimming removed 0 bases from V and 5 bases from J, with 11 bases in between. CDR3 residues: CASSVGDDRETQYF. CDR3 coding DNA: TGTGCCAGCAGCGTAGGAGATGACAGGGAGACCCAGTACTTC.

This clonotype has ten or more counts. This sequence joins TRBV28 and TRBJ2-2; D may be TRBD1 or TRBD2 (5 bases each). CDR3 length: 14 residues. Germline CDR1 MDHEN, CDR2 SYDVKM. V shed 6 bases and J shed 1 base, with 9 bases lying between them. CDR3 sequence (DNA): TGTGCCAGCAGCCGGGGCGGGAACACCGGGGAGCTGTTTTTT. Protein product: CASSRGGNTGELFF. Full variable domain (missing parts from reference TRBV28 and TRBJ2-2): DVKVTQSSRYLVKRTGEKVFLECVQDMDHENMFWYRQDPGLGLRLIYFSYDVKMKEKGDIPEGYSVSREKKERFSLILESASTNQTSMYLCASSRGGNTGELFFGEGSRLTVL.

The chain is built from TRBV28 and TRBJ1-4; tentative D call: TRBD1 (6 bases). The CDR3 covers 16 residues. Germline-derived CDR1 and CDR2 are MDHEN and SYDVKM. V was clipped by 3 bases and J by 6 bases, with 17 bases between them. In DNA form, the CDR3 reads TGTGCCAGCAGTTTTGATTCAAGGGGGAAAGATGAAAAACTGTTTTTT. As protein: CASSFDSRGKDEKLFF. Complete variable domain (other parts from reference TRBV28 and TRBJ1-4): DVKVTQSSRYLVKRTGEKVFLECVQDMDHENMFWYRQDPGLGLRLIYFSYDVKMKEKGDIPEGYSVSREKKERFSLILESASTNQTSMYLCASSFDSRGKDEKLFFGSGTQLSVL.

The sample holds a few counts of this clonotype. The junction differs from germline at one of its ends, possibly a read error. The rearrangement joins TRBV6-2 or TRBV6-3 to TRBJ2-7; tentative D call: TRBD2 (5 bases). Germline V gene data show CDR1 as MNHEY and CDR2 as SVGEGT. This CDR3 contains 13 residues. CDR3 region: CASQEVSDSLLNF. In DNA form, the CDR3 reads TGTGCCAGCCAGGAGGTGTCGGACTCCCTATTGAACTTC.

This clonotype showed up many times. The chain carries TRBV2 and TRBJ2-5; maybe TRBD2 (6 bases). V shed 4 bases and J shed 5 bases, with 14 bases lying between them. Germline CDR1 and CDR2: SNHLY and FYNNEI. The CDR3 extends over 14 amino acids. The CDR3 DNA reads TGTGCCAGCAGTGTGGGGGGTAATGGGGAGACCCAGTACTTC. Encoded protein: CASSVGGNGETQYF.

The sample holds many counts of this clonotype. The chain combines TRBV11-2 with TRBJ2-2, with TRBD1 matching 8 bases. V lost 5 bases, J lost 2 bases, and 10 bases stayed unmatched. This CDR3 contains 17 residues. The germline V gene encodes CDR1 SGHAT and CDR2 FQNNGV. Here the CDR3 DNA reads TGTGCCAGCAGCCTCATCGTCGACAGGGGAAACACCGGGGAGCTGTTTTTT. This codes for CASSLIVDRGNTGELFF. The full variable domain, rest sourced from reference TRBV11-2 and TRBJ2-2, is EAGVAQSPRYKIIEKRQSVAFWCNPISGHATLYWYQQILGQGPKLLIQFQNNGVVDDSQLPKDRFSAERLKGVDSTLKIQPAKLEDSAVYLCASSLIVDRGNTGELFFGEGSRLTVL.

This clonotype has more than one count but fewer than ten. The chain links TRBV10-3 to TRBJ2-1, with 7 positions matching TRBD1. Germline V CDR1 and CDR2: ENHRY, SYGVKD. The V gene end was trimmed by 4 bases and the J gene end by 7 bases; junction bases not matched to a gene: 4. CDR3 length: 13 residues. CDR3 coding DNA: TGTGCCATCAGTGGAGGGGGCTCTAATGAGCAGTTCTTC. Protein: CAISGGGSNEQFF.